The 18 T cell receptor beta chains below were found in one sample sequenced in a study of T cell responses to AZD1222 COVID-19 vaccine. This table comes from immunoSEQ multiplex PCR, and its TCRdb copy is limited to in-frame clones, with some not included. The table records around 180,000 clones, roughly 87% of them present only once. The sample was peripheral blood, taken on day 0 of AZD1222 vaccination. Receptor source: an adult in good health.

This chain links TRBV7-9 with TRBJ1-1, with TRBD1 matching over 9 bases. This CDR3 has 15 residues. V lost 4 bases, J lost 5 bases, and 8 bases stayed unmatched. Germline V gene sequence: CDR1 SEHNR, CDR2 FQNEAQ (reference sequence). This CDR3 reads CASSSTTGGGTEAFF. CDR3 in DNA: TGTGCCAGCAGCTCGACGACAGGGGGAGGAACTGAAGCTTTCTTT.

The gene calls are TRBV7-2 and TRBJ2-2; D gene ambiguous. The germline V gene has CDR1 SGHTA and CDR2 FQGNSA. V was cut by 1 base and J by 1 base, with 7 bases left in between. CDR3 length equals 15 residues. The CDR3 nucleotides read TGTGCCAGCAGCTTAGTCCTCGAGAACACCGGGGAGCTGTTTTTT. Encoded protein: CASSLVLENTGELFF.

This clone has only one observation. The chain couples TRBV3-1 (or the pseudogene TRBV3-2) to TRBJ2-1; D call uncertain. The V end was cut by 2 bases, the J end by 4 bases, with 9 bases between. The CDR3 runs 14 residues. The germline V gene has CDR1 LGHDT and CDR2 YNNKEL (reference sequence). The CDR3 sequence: CASSQRRAYNEQFF. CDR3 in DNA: TGTGCCAGCAGCCAACGGAGAGCGTACAATGAGCAGTTCTTC.

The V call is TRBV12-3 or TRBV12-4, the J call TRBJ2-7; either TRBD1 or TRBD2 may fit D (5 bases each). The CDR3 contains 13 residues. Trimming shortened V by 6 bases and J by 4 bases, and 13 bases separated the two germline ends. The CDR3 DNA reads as TGTGCCAGCAGCCGGGACCCCGAATACGAGCAGTACTTC. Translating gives CASSRDPEYEQYF.

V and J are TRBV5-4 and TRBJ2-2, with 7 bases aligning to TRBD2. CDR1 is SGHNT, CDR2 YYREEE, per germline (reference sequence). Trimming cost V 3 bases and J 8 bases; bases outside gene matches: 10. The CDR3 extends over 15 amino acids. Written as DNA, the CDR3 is TGTGCCAGCAGCTGGGACTACCTTGCCCCTGGGGAGCTGTTTTTT. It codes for CASSWDYLAPGELFF.

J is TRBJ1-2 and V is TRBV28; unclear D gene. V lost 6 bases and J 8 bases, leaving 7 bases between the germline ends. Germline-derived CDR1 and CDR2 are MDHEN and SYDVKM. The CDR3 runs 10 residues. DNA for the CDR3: TGTGCCAGCAGGAGGAGGGGCTACACCTTC. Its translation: CASRRRGYTF.

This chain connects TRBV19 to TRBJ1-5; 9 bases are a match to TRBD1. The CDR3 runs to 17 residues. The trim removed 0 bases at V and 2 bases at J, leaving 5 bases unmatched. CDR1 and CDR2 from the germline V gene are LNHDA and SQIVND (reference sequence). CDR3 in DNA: TGTGCCAGTAGTATAGATGGGACAGGGTTGGGCAATCAGCCCCAGCATTTT. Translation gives CASSIDGTGLGNQPQHF.

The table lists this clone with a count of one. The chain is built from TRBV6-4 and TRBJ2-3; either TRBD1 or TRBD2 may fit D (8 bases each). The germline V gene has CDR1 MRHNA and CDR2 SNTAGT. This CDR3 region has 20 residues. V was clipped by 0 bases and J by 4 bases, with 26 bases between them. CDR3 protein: CASSDSEDRASGSRSDTQYF. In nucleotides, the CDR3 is TGTGCCAGCAGTGACTCCGAGGACAGGGCGAGCGGGAGTAGGTCAGATACGCAGTATTTT.

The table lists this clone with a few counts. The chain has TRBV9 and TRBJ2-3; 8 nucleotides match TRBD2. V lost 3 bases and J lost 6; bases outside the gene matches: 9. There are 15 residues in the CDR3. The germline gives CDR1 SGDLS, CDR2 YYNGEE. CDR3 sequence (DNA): TGTGCCAGCAGCGAAGGGACTAGGTTGATGGATACGCAGTATTTT. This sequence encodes CASSEGTRLMDTQYF.

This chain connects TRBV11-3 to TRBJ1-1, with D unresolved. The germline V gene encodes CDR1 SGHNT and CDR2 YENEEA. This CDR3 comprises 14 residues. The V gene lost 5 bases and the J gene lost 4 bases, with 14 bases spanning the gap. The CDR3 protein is CASSPTAGATEAFF. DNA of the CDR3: TGTGCCAGCAGCCCAACCGCGGGTGCCACTGAAGCTTTCTTT.

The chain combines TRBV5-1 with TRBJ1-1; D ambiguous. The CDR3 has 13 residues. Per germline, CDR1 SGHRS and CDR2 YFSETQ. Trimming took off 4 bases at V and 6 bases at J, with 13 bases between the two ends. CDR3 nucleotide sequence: TGCGCCAGCAGCCCGGACCTTGGGTCTGAAGCTTTCTTT. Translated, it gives CASSPDLGSEAFF.

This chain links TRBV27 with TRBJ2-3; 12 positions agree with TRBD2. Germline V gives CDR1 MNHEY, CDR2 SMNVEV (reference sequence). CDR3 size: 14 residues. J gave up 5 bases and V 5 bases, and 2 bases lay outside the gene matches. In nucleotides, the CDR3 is TGTGCCAGCAGTCAGGGACTAGCGGGAGATACGCAGTATTTT. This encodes CASSQGLAGDTQYF.

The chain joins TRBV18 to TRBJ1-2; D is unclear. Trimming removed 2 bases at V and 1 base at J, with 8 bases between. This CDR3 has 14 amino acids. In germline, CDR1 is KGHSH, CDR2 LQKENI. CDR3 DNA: TGTGCCAGCTCACCAAGATCTGATAACTATGGCTACACCTTC. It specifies CASSPRSDNYGYTF.

The CDR3 sequence is CASKGTDYNSPLHF. For the CDR3, the DNA is TGTGCCAGTAAAGGGACAGACTATAATTCACCCCTCCACTTT. The chain recombines TRBV19 with TRBJ1-6; 7 bases align to TRBD1. The CDR3 runs to 14 residues. Germline V CDR1 and CDR2: LNHDA, SQIVND (reference sequence). With 7 bases clipped from V and 3 bases from J, the junction kept 3 bases outside the gene matches.

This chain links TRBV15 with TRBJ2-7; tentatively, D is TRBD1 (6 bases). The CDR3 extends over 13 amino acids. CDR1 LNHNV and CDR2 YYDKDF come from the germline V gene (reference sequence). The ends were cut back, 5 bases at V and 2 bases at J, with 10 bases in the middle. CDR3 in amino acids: CATSGGRPYEQYF. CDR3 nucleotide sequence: TGTGCCACCAGCGGGGGCAGGCCCTACGAGCAGTACTTC.

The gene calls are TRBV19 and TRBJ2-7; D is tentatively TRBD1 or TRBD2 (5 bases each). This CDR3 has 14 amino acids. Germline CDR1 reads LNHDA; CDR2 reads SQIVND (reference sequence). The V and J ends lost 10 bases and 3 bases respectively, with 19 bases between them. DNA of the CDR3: TGTGCCACTAGCCCGGGACGCCAAAGCTACGAGCAGTACTTC. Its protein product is CATSPGRQSYEQYF.

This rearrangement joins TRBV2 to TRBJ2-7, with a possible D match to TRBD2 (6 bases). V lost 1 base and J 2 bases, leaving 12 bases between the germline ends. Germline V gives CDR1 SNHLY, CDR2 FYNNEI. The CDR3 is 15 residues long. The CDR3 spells CASSEGTGATYEQYF. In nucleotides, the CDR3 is TGTGCCAGCAGTGAAGGGACGGGAGCCACCTACGAGCAGTACTTC.

The chain's CDR3 is CASSYASGSYEQYF. CDR3 in DNA: TGTGCCAGCAGTTACGCTAGCGGATCCTACGAGCAGTACTTC. The J gene is TRBJ2-7, the V gene TRBV28; 7 nucleotides line up with TRBD2. Trimming at V came to 4 bases and at J to 1 base, leaving 4 bases not matched to a gene. This CDR3 comprises 14 residues. From germline, CDR1 is MDHEN and CDR2 SYDVKM.